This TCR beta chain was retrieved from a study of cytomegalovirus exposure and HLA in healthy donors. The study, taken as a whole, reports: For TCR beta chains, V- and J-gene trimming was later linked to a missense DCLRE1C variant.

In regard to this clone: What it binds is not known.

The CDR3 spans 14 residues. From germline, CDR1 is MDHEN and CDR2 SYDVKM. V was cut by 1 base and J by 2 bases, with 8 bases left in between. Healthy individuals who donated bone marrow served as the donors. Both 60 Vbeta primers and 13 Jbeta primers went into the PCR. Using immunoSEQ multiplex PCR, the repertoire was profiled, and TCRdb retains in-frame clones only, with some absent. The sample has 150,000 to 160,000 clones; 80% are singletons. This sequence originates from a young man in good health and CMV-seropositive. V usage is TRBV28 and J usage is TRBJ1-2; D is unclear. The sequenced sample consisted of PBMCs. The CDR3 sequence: CASSLSQTNYGYTF. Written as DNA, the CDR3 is TGTGCCAGCAGTTTATCACAGACCAACTATGGCTACACCTTC.